This T cell receptor beta chain was sequenced in a study of cytomegalovirus exposure and HLA in healthy donors. Concerning this clone: What it binds is unknown.

Amplification used 60 Vbeta primers and 13 Jbeta primers. The table came from immunoSEQ multiplex PCR; TCRdb's copy has only in-frame clones and leaves some out. The sample gives about 200,000 clones, 82% of which show up once; 0.098% is in the top ten. Findings and caveats of the study: In a later analysis, 16,951 TCR beta sequences were associated with HLA alleles at 0.05 false discovery rate. In a later analysis, V- and J-gene trimming of beta chains associated with a DCLRE1C missense variant, replicated independently.

The sample consisted of PBMCs. The receptor was derived from a boy aged 2 to 9 in good health and CMV-seronegative.

For the CDR3, the DNA is TGTGCCAGCAGCCTCGGGACTAGAACCTACGAGCAGTACTTC. This codes for CASSLGTRTYEQYF. This sequence joins TRBV7-8 and TRBJ2-7; 8 bases match TRBD2. There are 14 residues in the CDR3. From germline, CDR1 is SGHVS and CDR2 FQNEAQ. The trim removed 5 bases at V and 2 bases at J, leaving 5 bases unmatched.